These 20 T cell receptor beta chains came from one sample sequenced in a study of identical twins. TCRdb called the 5' RACE reads again in MiXCR, with one record for every CDR3 protein. The data hold about 900,000 distinct CDR3 sequences, with about 12% observed a single time. The data were also submitted as part of a second study, on yellow fever vaccine responses in identical twins.

The sequencing input was PBMCs. Receptor source: a woman under 30 in good health.

This clonotype was seen only a few times. The chain carries TRBV28 and TRBJ2-7; the D is unclear. Germline V lookup: CDR1 MDHEN, CDR2 SYDVKM. The CDR3 is 13 amino acids. V was cut by 5 bases and J by 1 base, with 9 bases left in between. CDR3 residues: CASSLHPSYEQYV. CDR3 sequence (DNA): TGTGCCAGCAGTCTCCACCCTTCCTACGAGCAGTACGTC.

This clonotype has a handful of counts. The rearrangement links TRBV6-5 to TRBJ1-4; possibly TRBD1 for D (6 bases). CDR1 is MNHEY, CDR2 SVGAGI, per germline. The CDR3 length is 15 residues. Trimming took off 2 bases at V and 6 bases at J, with 13 bases between the two ends. CDR3 coding DNA: TGTGCCAGCAGTTACACCGGGACAAGGGATGAAAAACTGTTTTTT. Amino acids: CASSYTGTRDEKLFF.

This clonotype was found a few times. The J gene is TRBJ2-2, the V gene TRBV2, with TRBD1 identical over 8 bases. Trimming removed 4 bases from V and 4 bases from J; junction bases left unmatched: 2. The CDR3 loop spans 14 amino acids. CDR1 SNHLY and CDR2 FYNNEI come from the germline V gene. CDR3 bases: TGTGCCAGCAGTGTGGGACAGGTCACCGGGGAGCTGTTTTTT. Protein: CASSVGQVTGELFF.

This clonotype was seen only a few times. The rearrangement joins TRBV20-1 to TRBJ2-1, with 9 positions matching TRBD2. This CDR3 spans 14 amino acids. Germline lookup yields CDR1 DFQATT and CDR2 SNEGSKA (reference sequence). The CDR3: CTPLLSGSFNEQFF. CDR3 nucleotides: TGCACCCCACTTCTTAGCGGGAGCTTCAATGAGCAGTTCTTC.

This chain connects TRBV18 to TRBJ2-5; D remains ambiguous. Germline CDR1 KGHSH, CDR2 LQKENI. This CDR3 has 13 amino acids. Trimming pared 0 bases from V and 5 bases from J, leaving 7 bases between. The CDR3 coding sequence is TGTGCCAGCTCACCACCGGTGGATGAGACCCAGTACTTC. It codes for CASSPPVDETQYF.

This sequence joins TRBV20-1 and TRBJ1-2, with D maybe TRBD1 (5 bases). This CDR3 is built from 14 residues. V was shortened by 3 bases and J by 4 bases, with 15 bases between the two germline ends. In germline, CDR1 is DFQATT, CDR2 SNEGSKA (reference sequence). The CDR3: CSASASRDGYGYTF. The DNA for the CDR3 is TGCAGTGCTAGCGCGAGCAGGGACGGCTATGGCTACACCTTC.

This clonotype was counted ten times or more. This chain joins TRBV7-9 and TRBJ1-1; the D gene is possibly TRBD1 (5 bases). CDR1 is SEHNR and CDR2 is FQNEAQ in the germline V gene (reference sequence). The V and J ends lost 5 bases and 1 base respectively, with 8 bases between them. This CDR3 spans 13 amino acids. The chain's CDR3 is CASSQQENTEAFF. CDR3 DNA: TGTGCCAGCAGCCAACAGGAGAACACTGAAGCTTTCTTT.

CDR3 loop: CASSPGLAGDQETQYF. In nucleotides, the CDR3 is TGTGCCAGCAGCCCGGGACTAGCGGGGGATCAAGAGACCCAGTACTTC. V gene TRBV3-1 combines with J gene TRBJ2-5; TRBD2 agrees at 14 bases. Trimming removed 4 bases from V and 2 bases from J; junction bases left unmatched: 3. Germline-derived CDR1 and CDR2 are LGHDT and YNNKEL (reference sequence). There are 16 residues in the CDR3.

J is TRBJ2-2 and V is TRBV2; D remains ambiguous. The germline V gene has CDR1 SNHLY and CDR2 FYNNEI. The CDR3 extends over 13 amino acids. V lost 6 bases and J lost 5, with 10 bases in between. DNA for the CDR3: TGTGCCAGCAGGGGTACAGCAACCGGGGAGCTGTTTTTT. Amino acid sequence: CASRGTATGELFF.

The chain links TRBV7-9 to TRBJ2-7, with 10 bases that match TRBD2. The CDR3 runs 15 residues. Germline V gives CDR1 SEHNR, CDR2 FQNEAQ (reference sequence). The ends lost 1 base at V and 5 bases at J; junction bases unmatched: 5. DNA of the CDR3: TGTGCCAGCAGCTTAGAACTAGCGGGATCACACGAGCAGTACTTC. Translation: CASSLELAGSHEQYF.

The genes are TRBV9 and TRBJ1-2; 7 bases agree with TRBD1. V dropped 2 bases and J dropped 4; count of bases not matched to a gene: 8. This CDR3 is 15 amino acids long. From germline, CDR1 is SGDLS and CDR2 YYNGEE. The CDR3: CASSVAQGGTYGYTF. Here the CDR3 DNA reads TGTGCCAGCAGCGTCGCTCAGGGGGGGACCTATGGCTACACCTTC.

The chain employs TRBV24-1 and TRBJ2-1, with 11 bases identical to TRBD2. The CDR3 consists of 16 residues. Trimming at V came to 2 bases and at J to 3 bases, leaving 2 bases not matched to a gene. Germline values: CDR1 KGHDR, CDR2 SFDVKD. In DNA form, the CDR3 reads TGTGCCACCAGTGATTATACTAGCGGGGGCTACAATGAGCAGTTCTTC. Amino acids: CATSDYTSGGYNEQFF.

This clonotype came up a few times. The chain links TRBV5-8 to TRBJ2-7; D uncertain. Looked up from germline, CDR1 is SGHTS and CDR2 is YDEGEE. Trimming took off 0 bases at V and 0 bases at J, with 16 bases between the two ends. CDR3 length: 17 amino acids. CDR3 sequence (DNA): TGTGCCAGCAGCTTGGGGGTCCGCGTTTCGTACTCCTACGAGCAGTACTTC. Protein sequence: CASSLGVRVSYSYEQYF.

This chain uses TRBV5-1 with TRBJ1-2, with D hard to call. From germline, CDR1 is SGHRS and CDR2 YFSETQ. V lost 0 bases, J lost 0 bases, and 6 bases lay in between. The CDR3 totals 14 residues. CDR3 DNA: TGCGCCAGCAGCTTGGACAAAACTAACTATGGCTACACCTTC. Translated, it gives CASSLDKTNYGYTF.

The chain recombines TRBV2 with TRBJ2-5, with 10 bases matching TRBD2. This CDR3 contains 16 residues. Looked up from germline, CDR1 is SNHLY and CDR2 is FYNNEI. The J segment lost 4 bases and the V segment lost 4 bases, leaving 9 bases of the junction unmatched. This chain's CDR3 is CASSVQRGGGGETQYF. In nucleotides, the CDR3 is TGTGCCAGCAGTGTTCAGCGGGGGGGCGGAGGAGAGACCCAGTACTTC.

There are many counts of this clonotype. The chain recombines TRBV12-3 or TRBV12-4 with TRBJ2-3; D may match TRBD1 or TRBD2 (5 bases each). Trimming cost V 6 bases and J 6 bases, with 25 bases left between them. The CDR3 totals 17 residues. For the CDR3, the DNA is TGTGCCAGCAGAAATGGGACCCTTTTGTCGGTACCCGATACGCAGTATTTT. It specifies CASRNGTLLSVPDTQYF.

This clonotype was observed at least ten times. The chain carries TRBV7-6 and TRBJ1-1; D unclear. Germline V CDR1 and CDR2: SGHVS, FNYEAQ. V lost 2 bases to trimming and J lost 1 base, with 17 bases between them. This CDR3 is 17 amino acids long. The CDR3, as DNA: TGTGCCAGCAGCTTAACACTAATCGGGGTATCGAACACTGAAGCTTTCTTT. Translated, it gives CASSLTLIGVSNTEAFF.

The table lists this clonotype with a few counts. The chain has TRBV12-3 or TRBV12-4 and TRBJ2-7; D is uncertain. V gave up 6 bases and J gave up 0 bases, with 18 bases separating them. CDR3 length equals 16 residues. The CDR3 DNA reads TGTGCCAGCAGAACTTCTCGGGCCTCCAGCTCCTACGAGCAGTACTTC. Amino acids: CASRTSRASSSYEQYF.

The V gene is TRBV20-1, the J gene TRBJ2-2; 13 nucleotides agree with TRBD2. The V segment lost 5 bases and the J segment 0 bases; nucleotides outside the gene matches: 6. CDR1 and CDR2 from the germline V gene are DFQATT and SNEGSKA (reference sequence). There are 17 residues in the CDR3. Written as DNA, the CDR3 is TGCAGTGCTCGGGGACTAGCGGGGTTCGCGAACACCGGGGAGCTGTTTTTT. This codes for CSARGLAGFANTGELFF.

The chain is built from TRBV7-8 and TRBJ2-7, with a possible D match to TRBD1 (6 bases). Germline CDR1 is SGHVS and CDR2 is FQNEAQ. V was clipped by 3 bases and J by 5 bases, with 11 bases between them. CDR3 length: 13 residues. The CDR3 spells CASSFFPGDEQYV. The CDR3, as DNA: TGTGCCAGCAGCTTTTTTCCAGGGGACGAGCAGTACGTC.